The rows below give T cell receptor beta chains drawn from one sample of a study of regulatory T cells in long-lasting Graves disease. MiXCR was run by TCRdb on the multiplex PCR reads, yielding one entry per CDR3 protein. The table records about 440,000 distinct CDR3 sequences, about 16% of them present only once. These data also featured in a second study, about T cells in Graves' hyperthyroidism and ophthalmopathy.

The source material was peripheral blood mononuclear cells (PBMCs), sampled at new diagnosis, from a patient treated with antithyroid drugs. The source is a woman aged 18 to 35 with Graves disease. Both conserved end residues are part of each CDR3. A D gene is named only where the DNA matches it firmly. The size entry is marked missing in some rows and otherwise reads once, few, many or a size class.

>.|.|TRBJ2-7|TRBV6-9
TGTGCCAGCAGTTATTGGTCAAGGAGGTGGCACGAGCAGTACTTC
CASSYWSRRWHEQYF
>many|.|TRBJ2-1|TRBV18
TGTGCCAGCTCACCGGGCGGCACTGGCCAGCGTGAGCAGTTCTTC
CASSPGGTGQREQFF
>few|.|TRBJ2-4|TRBV29-1
TGCAGCGTTACAATTACGGGCGGAAACATTCAGTACTTC
CSVTITGGNIQYF
>.|.|TRBJ1-1|TRBV6-2/TRBV6-3
TGTGCCAGCAGTACCCTGACGGAATCGAACACTGAAGCTTTCTTT
CASSTLTESNTEAFF
>few|.|TRBJ2-1|TRBV5-8
TGTGCCAGCACCCCCTCCCCTAAATACAATGAGCAGTTCTTC
CASTPSPKYNEQFF
>few|.|TRBJ2-3|TRBV6-1
TGTGCCAGCAGTCTGGACGTGGATACGCAGTATTTT
CASSLDVDTQYF
>many|TRBD2|TRBJ2-1|TRBV7-9
TGTGCCAGCAGCGGAGGACTAGCGGGAGCTTTGGATGAGCAGTTCTTC
CASSGGLAGALDEQFF
>.|.|TRBJ1-6|TRBV14
TGTGCCAGCAGCCAAGGCCGCGGGGGCTATAATTCACCCCTCCACTTT
CASSQGRGGYNSPLHF
>few|.|TRBJ2-1|TRBV19
TGTGCCAGTAGTATAGGGAGGCCTAGCTCCTACAATGAGCAGTTCTTC
CASSIGRPSSYNEQFF
>.|.|TRBJ1-1|TRBV4-1
TGCGCCAGCAGCCAGCAGGCGAACACTGAAGCTTTCTTT
CASSQQANTEAFF
>few|.|TRBJ2-7|TRBV3-1
TGTGCCAGCAGCCAAGTCAACAGGCCCTACGAGCAGTACTTC
CASSQVNRPYEQYF
>few|.|TRBJ2-5|TRBV12-3/TRBV12-4
TGTGCCAGCAGTTCGCTCCCCGGACTCAAAGAGACCCAGTACTTC
CASSSLPGLKETQYF
>many|TRBD2|TRBJ2-5|TRBV29-1
TGCAGCGTTGGTGGGACTAGCGGGGGAGAGACCCAGTACTTC
CSVGGTSGGETQYF
>many|.|TRBJ2-3|TRBV7-2
TGTGCCAGCAGCTTAGCGACAGTTAGCACAGATACGCAGTATTTT
CASSLATVSTDTQYF